The 17 T cell receptor beta chains below come from one sample, sequenced in a study of control samples from healthy donors and cancer patients. The protocol was immunoSEQ multiplex PCR, while the TCRdb copy is restricted to in-frame clones and leaves out a portion. The sample holds about 92,000 clones, almost 85% seen once. Source material: blood. Source of these receptors: a woman aged 55-69 years in good health.

In DNA, the CDR3 is TGCGCCAGCAGCCGCGACAGGAACCAAGAGACCCAGTACTTC. This sequence encodes CASSRDRNQETQYF. The chain joins TRBV4-1 to TRBJ2-5; weak D call: TRBD1 (6 bases). Trimming cost V 4 bases and J 0 bases, with 9 bases left between them. Germline V gene data show CDR1 as MGHRA and CDR2 as YSYEKL. This CDR3 spans 14 amino acids.

This rearrangement joins TRBV19 to TRBJ1-1; no firm D call. V lost 3 bases, J lost 1 base, and 9 bases lay in between. The CDR3 has 14 amino acids. Germline V gene data show CDR1 as LNHDA and CDR2 as SQIVND (reference sequence). This CDR3 is CASSMVQTNTEAFF. Here the CDR3 DNA reads TGTGCCAGTAGTATGGTACAGACGAACACTGAAGCTTTCTTT.

The CDR3 DNA sequence: TGTGCCAGTAGTATAAGGATTTTCATGAACACTGAAGCTTTCTTT. Protein sequence: CASSIRIFMNTEAFF. The chain uses TRBV19 and TRBJ1-1; no clear D. This CDR3 has 15 residues. CDR1 LNHDA and CDR2 SQIVND come from the germline V gene (reference sequence). V lost 2 bases and J lost 0, with 10 bases in between. The full variable domain, rest sourced from reference TRBV19 and TRBJ1-1, is DGGITQSPKYLFRKEGQNVTLSCEQNLNHDAMYWYRQDPGQGLRLIYYSQIVNDFQKGDIAEGYSVSREKKESFPLTVTSAQKNPTAFYLCASSIRIFMNTEAFFGQGTRLTVV.

The chain joins TRBV4-2 to TRBJ2-3; D call uncertain. Germline CDR1 LGHNA, CDR2 YNFKEQ. Trimming shortened V by 0 bases and J by 2 bases, and 12 bases separated the two germline ends. There are 16 residues in the CDR3. The CDR3 is CASSQESADLTDTQYF. CDR3 DNA sequence: TGTGCCAGCAGCCAAGAGTCCGCGGATCTCACAGATACGCAGTATTTT.

The chain couples TRBV19 to TRBJ2-5; 8 nucleotides agree with TRBD2. The germline CDR1 and CDR2 sequences are LNHDA and SQIVND (reference sequence). CDR3 length equals 12 residues. V gave up 5 bases and J gave up 5 bases; unmatched junction bases: 1. The CDR3 spells CASSGGGETQYF. In nucleotides, the CDR3 is TGTGCCAGTAGTGGCGGGGGGGAGACCCAGTACTTC.

The chain has TRBV7-5 and TRBJ1-2; the D call TRBD1 from the table was never checked on the DNA. TRBV7-5 is marked as a pseudogene. The CDR3 runs to 11 residues. CDR3 coding DNA: TGTGCCAGAAGCACCAGATATGGCTACACCTTC. Translated: CARSTRYGYTF.

This chain uses TRBV19 with TRBJ1-1; D call uncertain. Germline loops: CDR1 LNHDA, CDR2 SQIVND (reference sequence). This CDR3 has 14 residues. The V end was cut by 3 bases, the J end by 5 bases, with 13 bases between. The CDR3 here is CASSITRGGTEAFF. The CDR3 DNA sequence: TGTGCCAGTAGTATCACGCGGGGAGGTACTGAAGCTTTCTTT.

The chain recombines TRBV28 with TRBJ1-2; 7 bases map to TRBD1. Germline CDR1 is MDHEN and CDR2 is SYDVKM. The CDR3 covers 15 residues. Trimming took 5 bases from V and 7 from J; bases not matched to a gene: 13. The DNA for the CDR3 is TGTGCCAGCAGTCTCCAGACAGGGACCTATGGTGGCTACACCTTC. Amino acids: CASSLQTGTYGGYTF.

This clone was seen just once. The chain carries TRBV7-9 and TRBJ2-2; D not resolved. Trimming left V 2 bases short and J 2 bases short, with 9 bases between. Germline V gene data show CDR1 as SEHNR and CDR2 as FQNEAQ (reference sequence). This CDR3 has 15 amino acids. For the CDR3, the DNA is TGTGCCAGCAGCTTATGGCATCTCAACACCGGGGAGCTGTTTTTT. Residues: CASSLWHLNTGELFF.

The gene calls are TRBV6-5 and TRBJ1-1, with D perhaps matching TRBD1 (6 bases). The CDR3 length is 15 residues. Trimming removed 6 bases from V and 7 bases from J, with 21 bases in between. The germline gives CDR1 MNHEY, CDR2 SVGAGI. The CDR3 region is CASRRQVGALGEAFF. DNA for the CDR3: TGTGCCAGCAGACGCCAAGTGGGGGCGCTTGGTGAAGCTTTCTTT.

The rearrangement links TRBV6-5 to TRBJ1-2; the D gene is possibly TRBD1 (5 bases). V lost 0 bases to trimming and J lost 0 bases, with 11 bases between them. The CDR3 covers 16 residues. Germline CDR1 and CDR2: MNHEY and SVGAGI. CDR3: CASSYSAGNTNYGYTF. DNA of the CDR3: TGTGCCAGCAGTTACTCAGCAGGGAATACTAACTATGGCTACACCTTC.

In its sample, this clone was seen once. V and J are TRBV19 and TRBJ2-7; D remains unclear. The CDR3 is 15 amino acids. With 2 bases removed from V and 3 bases from J, the gap between germline ends came to 14 bases. Germline CDR1 is LNHDA and CDR2 is SQIVND (reference sequence). Written as DNA, the CDR3 is TGTGCCAGTAGTATAAGGAAGGGTTGGGACTACGAGCAGTACTTC. It codes for CASSIRKGWDYEQYF.

This clone was picked up one time. The chain recombines TRBV5-5 with TRBJ1-4; 8 bases are shared with TRBD1. Germline V gene lookup returns CDR1 SGHKS and CDR2 YYEKEE (reference sequence). With 0 bases clipped from V and 8 bases from J, the junction kept 6 bases outside the gene matches. There are 15 residues in the CDR3. The CDR3 sequence: CASSLGYDRGEKLFF. CDR3 nucleotide sequence: TGTGCCAGCAGCTTGGGGTACGACAGGGGCGAAAAACTGTTTTTT.

The chain couples TRBV4-3 to TRBJ2-7; D uncertain. Germline assignment: CDR1 LGHNA and CDR2 YSLEER. This CDR3 contains 14 residues. Trimming pared 2 bases from V and 3 bases from J, leaving 11 bases between. The CDR3 DNA sequence: TGCGCCAGCAGCCAACTGGCGTCCGGCTACGAGCAGTACTTC. Its protein product is CASSQLASGYEQYF.

Points on this clone: The same CDR3 is also encoded by other DNA sequences in this sample. V usage is TRBV28 and J usage is TRBJ1-2; D ambiguous. Trimming pared 6 bases from V and 0 bases from J, leaving 11 bases between. This CDR3 contains 14 residues. From germline, CDR1 is MDHEN and CDR2 SYDVKM. The CDR3 sequence: CASSLELANYGYTF. The CDR3 nucleotides are TGTGCCAGCAGCCTAGAGCTCGCTAACTATGGCTACACCTTC.

The chain combines TRBV20-1 with TRBJ2-1; D not resolved. The ends were cut back, 3 bases at V and 8 bases at J, with 11 bases in the middle. CDR1 and CDR2 (germline): DFQATT, SNEGSKA (reference sequence). This CDR3 has 12 residues. DNA of the CDR3: TGCAGTGCTAGTAAGGATGCTCATGAGCAGTTCTTC. Protein product: CSASKDAHEQFF.

V is TRBV7-2 and J is TRBJ2-3; D not resolved. The CDR3 runs to 12 residues. V was trimmed by 4 bases and J by 2 bases, leaving 4 bases between them. The germline V gene encodes CDR1 SGHTA and CDR2 FQGNSA. The CDR3 loop reads CASSSYTDTQYF. The CDR3 nucleotides are TGTGCCAGCAGCTCGTACACAGATACGCAGTATTTT.